This T cell receptor beta chain was observed in a study of cytomegalovirus exposure and HLA in healthy donors. Whole-study results and caveats: Available immune exposure information covered CMV serostatus only.

Regarding this clone: Its antigen is unknown.

PCR employed 60 Vbeta and 13 Jbeta primers. Produced via immunoSEQ multiplex PCR; TCRdb's table is partial and in-frame only. The sample yields under 130,000 clones, roughly two thirds seen once. This receptor was identified in a man under 40 in good health and CMV-seronegative. The specimen sequenced was PBMCs.

Written as DNA, the CDR3 is TGTGCCAGCTCACCGGCGGCGGGATGGGGAGAGACCCAGTACTTC. It specifies CASSPAAGWGETQYF. The genes are TRBV18 and TRBJ2-5, with D perhaps TRBD2 (6 bases). Deletions cut 3 bases from V and 4 bases from J, with 15 bases between. Per germline, CDR1 KGHSH and CDR2 LQKENI. The CDR3 loop spans 15 amino acids. Full variable domain (remainder filled in from reference TRBV18 and TRBJ2-5): NAGVMQNPRHLVRRRGQEARLRCSPMKGHSHVYWYRQLPEEGLKFMVYLQKENIIDESGMPKERFSAEFPKEGPSILRIQQVVRGDSAAYFCASSPAAGWGETQYFGPGTRLLVL.